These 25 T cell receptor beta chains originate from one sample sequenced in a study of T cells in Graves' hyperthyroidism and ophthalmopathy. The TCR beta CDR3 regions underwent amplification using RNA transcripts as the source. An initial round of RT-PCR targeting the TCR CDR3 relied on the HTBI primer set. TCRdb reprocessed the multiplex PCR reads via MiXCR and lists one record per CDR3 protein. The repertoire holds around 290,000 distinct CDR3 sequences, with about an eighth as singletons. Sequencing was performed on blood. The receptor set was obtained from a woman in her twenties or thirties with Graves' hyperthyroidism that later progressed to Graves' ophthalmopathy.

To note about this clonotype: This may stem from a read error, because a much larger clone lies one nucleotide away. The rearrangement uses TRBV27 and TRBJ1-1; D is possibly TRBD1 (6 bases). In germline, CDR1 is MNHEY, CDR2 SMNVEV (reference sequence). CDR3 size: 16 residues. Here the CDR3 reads CASSLLWTDVNTVAFF. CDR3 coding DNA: TGTGCCAGCAGTCTCCTCTGGACAGACGTCAACACTGTAGCTTTCTTT.

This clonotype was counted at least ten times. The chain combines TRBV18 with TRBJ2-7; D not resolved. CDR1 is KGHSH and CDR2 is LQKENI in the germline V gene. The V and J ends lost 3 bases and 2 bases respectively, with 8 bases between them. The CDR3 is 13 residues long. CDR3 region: CASSPRAPYEQYF. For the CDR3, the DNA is TGTGCCAGCTCACCCAGAGCCCCCTACGAGCAGTACTTC.

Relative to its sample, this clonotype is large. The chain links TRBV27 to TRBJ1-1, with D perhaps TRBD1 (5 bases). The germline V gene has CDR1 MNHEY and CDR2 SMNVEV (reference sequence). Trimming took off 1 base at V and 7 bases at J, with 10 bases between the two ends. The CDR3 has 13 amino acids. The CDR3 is CASSLFPGGEAFF. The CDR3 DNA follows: TGTGCCAGCAGTTTATTCCCTGGGGGTGAAGCTTTCTTT.

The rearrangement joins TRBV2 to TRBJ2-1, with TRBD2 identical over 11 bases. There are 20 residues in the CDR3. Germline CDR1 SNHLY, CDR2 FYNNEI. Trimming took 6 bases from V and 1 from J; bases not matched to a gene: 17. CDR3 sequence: CASRAGPGLAVDGSYNEQFF. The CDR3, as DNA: TGTGCCAGCAGGGCTGGACCGGGACTAGCGGTGGATGGGTCCTACAATGAGCAGTTCTTC.

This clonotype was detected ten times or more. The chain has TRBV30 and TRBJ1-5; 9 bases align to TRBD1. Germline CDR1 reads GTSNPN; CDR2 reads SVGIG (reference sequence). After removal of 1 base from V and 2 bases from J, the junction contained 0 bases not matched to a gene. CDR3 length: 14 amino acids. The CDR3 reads CAWSGQGGNQPQHF. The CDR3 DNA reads TGTGCCTGGAGTGGACAGGGGGGCAATCAGCCCCAGCATTTT.

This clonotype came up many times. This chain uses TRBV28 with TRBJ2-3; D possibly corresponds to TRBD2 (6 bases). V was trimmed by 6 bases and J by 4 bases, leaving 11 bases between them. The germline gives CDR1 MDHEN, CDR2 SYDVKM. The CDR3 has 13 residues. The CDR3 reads CASRAGGPDTQYF. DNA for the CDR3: TGTGCCAGCAGAGCCGGGGGTCCAGATACGCAGTATTTT. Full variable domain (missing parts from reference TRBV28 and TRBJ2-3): DVKVTQSSRYLVKRTGEKVFLECVQDMDHENMFWYRQDPGLGLRLIYFSYDVKMKEKGDIPEGYSVSREKKERFSLILESASTNQTSMYLCASRAGGPDTQYFGPGTRLTVL.

As DNA, the CDR3 is TGTGCCAGCAGCCTTGACAGGGGGCGAATCTACGAGCAGTACTTC. Its translation: CASSLDRGRIYEQYF. The J gene is TRBJ2-7, the V gene TRBV6-1, with 10 bases lining up with TRBD1. In germline, CDR1 is MNHNS, CDR2 SASEGT. The V and J ends lost 6 bases and 3 bases, in that order; junction bases with no gene match: 8. CDR3 size: 15 residues.

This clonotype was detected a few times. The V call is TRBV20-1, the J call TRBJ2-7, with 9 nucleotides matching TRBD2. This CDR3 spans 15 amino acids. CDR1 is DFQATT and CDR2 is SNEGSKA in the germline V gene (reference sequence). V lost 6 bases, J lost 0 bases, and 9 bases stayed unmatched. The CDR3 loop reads CSAQHRGRVSYEQYF. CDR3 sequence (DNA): TGCAGTGCCCAGCACCGCGGGAGGGTCTCCTACGAGCAGTACTTC.

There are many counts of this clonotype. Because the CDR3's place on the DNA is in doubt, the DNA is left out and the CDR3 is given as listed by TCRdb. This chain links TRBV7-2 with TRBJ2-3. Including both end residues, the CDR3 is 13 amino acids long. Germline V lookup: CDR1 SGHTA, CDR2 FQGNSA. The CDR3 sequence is CASSPQYFDTQYF.

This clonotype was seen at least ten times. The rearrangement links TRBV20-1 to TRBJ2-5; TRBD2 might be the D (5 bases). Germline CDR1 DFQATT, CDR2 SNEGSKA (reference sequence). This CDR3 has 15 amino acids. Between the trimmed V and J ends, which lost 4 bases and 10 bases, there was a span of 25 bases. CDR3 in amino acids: CSATVPEGHVRGQYF. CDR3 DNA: TGCAGTGCTACAGTACCCGAAGGCCACGTTCGGGGCCAGTACTTC.

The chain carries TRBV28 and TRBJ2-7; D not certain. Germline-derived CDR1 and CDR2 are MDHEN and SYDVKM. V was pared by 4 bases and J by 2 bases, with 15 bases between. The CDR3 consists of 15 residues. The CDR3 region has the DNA TGTGCCAGCAGTTCGTTCGGCGTCGGCCCCTACGAGCAGTACTTC. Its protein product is CASSSFGVGPYEQYF.

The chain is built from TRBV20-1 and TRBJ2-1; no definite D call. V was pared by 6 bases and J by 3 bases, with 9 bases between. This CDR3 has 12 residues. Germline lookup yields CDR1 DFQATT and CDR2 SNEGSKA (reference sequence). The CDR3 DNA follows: TGCAGTGCCCGCGGACGCTACAATGAGCAGTTCTTC. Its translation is CSARGRYNEQFF.

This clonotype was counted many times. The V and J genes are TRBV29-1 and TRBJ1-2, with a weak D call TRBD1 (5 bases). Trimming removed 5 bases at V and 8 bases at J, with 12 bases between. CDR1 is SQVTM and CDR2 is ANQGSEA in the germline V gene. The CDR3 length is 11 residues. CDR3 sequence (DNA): TGCAGCGTTCCCAGGGCTCGGGGCTACACCTTC. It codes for CSVPRARGYTF.

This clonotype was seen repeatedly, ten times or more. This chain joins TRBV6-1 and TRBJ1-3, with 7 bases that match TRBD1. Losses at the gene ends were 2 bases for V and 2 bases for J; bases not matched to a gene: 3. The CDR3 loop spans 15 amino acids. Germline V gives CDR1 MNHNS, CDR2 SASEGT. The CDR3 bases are TGTGCCAGCAGTGAATCGACAGGGACTGGAAACACCATATATTTT. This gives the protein CASSESTGTGNTIYF.

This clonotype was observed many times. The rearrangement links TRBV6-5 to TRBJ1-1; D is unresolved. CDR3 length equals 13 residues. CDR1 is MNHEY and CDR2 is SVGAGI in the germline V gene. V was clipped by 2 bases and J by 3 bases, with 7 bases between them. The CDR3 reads CASSYREDTEAFF. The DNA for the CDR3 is TGTGCCAGCAGTTACAGGGAGGACACTGAAGCTTTCTTT.

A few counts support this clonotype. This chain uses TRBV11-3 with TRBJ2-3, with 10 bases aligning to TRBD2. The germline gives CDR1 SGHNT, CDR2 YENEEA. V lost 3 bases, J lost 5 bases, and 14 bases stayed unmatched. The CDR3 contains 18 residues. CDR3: CASSFKAGGKRGEDTQYF. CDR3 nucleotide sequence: TGTGCCAGCAGCTTTAAAGCGGGAGGGAAGAGGGGGGAAGATACGCAGTATTTT.

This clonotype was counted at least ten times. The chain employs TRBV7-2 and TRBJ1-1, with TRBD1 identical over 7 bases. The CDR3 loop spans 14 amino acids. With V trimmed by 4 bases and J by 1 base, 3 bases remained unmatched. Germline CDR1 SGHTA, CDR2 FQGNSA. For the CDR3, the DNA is TGTGCCAGCAGCTGGGACAGCTGGAACACTGAAGCTTTCTTT. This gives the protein CASSWDSWNTEAFF. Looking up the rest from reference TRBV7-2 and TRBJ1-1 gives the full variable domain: GAGVSQSPSNKVTEKGKDVELRCDPISGHTALYWYRQSLGQGLEFLIYFQGNSAPDKSGLPSDRFSAERTGGSVSTLTIQRTQQEDSAVYLCASSWDSWNTEAFFGQGTRLTVV.

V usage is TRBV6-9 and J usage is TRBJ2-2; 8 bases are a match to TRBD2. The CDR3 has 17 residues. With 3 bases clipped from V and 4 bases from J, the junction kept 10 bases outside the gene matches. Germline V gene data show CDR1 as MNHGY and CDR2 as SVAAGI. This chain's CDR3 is CASSYGSSGFSTGELFF. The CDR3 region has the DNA TGTGCCAGCAGTTACGGGTCTAGCGGGTTTAGCACCGGGGAGCTGTTTTTT.

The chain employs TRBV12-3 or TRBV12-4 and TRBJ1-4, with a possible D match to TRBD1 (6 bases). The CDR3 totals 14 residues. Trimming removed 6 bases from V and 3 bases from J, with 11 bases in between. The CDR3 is CASSLRGANEKLFF. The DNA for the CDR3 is TGTGCCAGCAGCTTAAGGGGGGCTAATGAAAAACTGTTTTTT.

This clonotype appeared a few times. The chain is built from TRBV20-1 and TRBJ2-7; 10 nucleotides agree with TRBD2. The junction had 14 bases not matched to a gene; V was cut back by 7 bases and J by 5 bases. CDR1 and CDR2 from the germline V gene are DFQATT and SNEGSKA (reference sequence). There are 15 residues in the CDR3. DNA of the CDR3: TGCAGTGTTGGCCTAGCGGGAGTCGGGGTGGACGAGCAGTACTTC. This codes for CSVGLAGVGVDEQYF.

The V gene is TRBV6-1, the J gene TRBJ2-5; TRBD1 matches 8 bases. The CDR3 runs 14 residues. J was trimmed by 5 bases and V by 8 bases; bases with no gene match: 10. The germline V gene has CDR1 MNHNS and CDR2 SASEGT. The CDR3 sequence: CASASTGAGETQYF. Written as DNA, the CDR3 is TGTGCCAGCGCATCGACAGGGGCTGGCGAGACCCAGTACTTC.

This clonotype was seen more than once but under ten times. The CDR3, as DNA: TGCGCCAGCAGCCGTTTGGGGGGAGGGCAGGAGACCCAGTACTTC. Protein: CASSRLGGGQETQYF. This rearrangement joins TRBV4-1 to TRBJ2-5; TRBD2 matches 7 bases. Unmatched junction bases numbered 10, after V lost 4 bases and J lost 5 bases. Germline assignment: CDR1 MGHRA and CDR2 YSYEKL. The CDR3 consists of 15 residues.

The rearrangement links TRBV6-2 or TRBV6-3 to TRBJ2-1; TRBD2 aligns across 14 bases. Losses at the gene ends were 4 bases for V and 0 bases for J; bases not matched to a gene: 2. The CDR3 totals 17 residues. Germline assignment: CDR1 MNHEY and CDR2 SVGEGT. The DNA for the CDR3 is TGTGCCAGCAGTTCCGGGACTAGCGGGAGCTCCTACAATGAGCAGTTCTTC. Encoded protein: CASSSGTSGSSYNEQFF.

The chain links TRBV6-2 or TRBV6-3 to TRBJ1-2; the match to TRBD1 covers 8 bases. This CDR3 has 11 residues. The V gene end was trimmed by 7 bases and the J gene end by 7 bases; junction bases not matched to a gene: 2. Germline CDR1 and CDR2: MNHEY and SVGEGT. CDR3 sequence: CASTDRGGYTF. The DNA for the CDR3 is TGTGCCAGCACCGACAGGGGTGGCTACACCTTC.

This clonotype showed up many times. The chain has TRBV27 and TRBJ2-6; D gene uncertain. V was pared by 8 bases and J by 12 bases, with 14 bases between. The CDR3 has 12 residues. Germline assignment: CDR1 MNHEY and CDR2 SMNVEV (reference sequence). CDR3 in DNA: TGTGCCAGCCGTAATCCCGGGTTCGTCCTGACTTTC. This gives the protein CASRNPGFVLTF.